Each of the 20 T cell receptor beta chains below was sequenced from the same sample in a study of control samples from healthy donors and cancer patients. The assay was immunoSEQ multiplex PCR, and TCRdb's table has in-frame clones only and misses some. Counted here are about 55,000 clones, nearly 90% occurring once; the ten biggest clones make up about 3.5%. Sequencing used blood. The receptors stem from a man aged 50 or older in good health.

V usage is TRBV24-1 and J usage is TRBJ2-3; TRBD2 agrees at 7 bases. The trim removed 6 bases at V and 6 bases at J, leaving 14 bases unmatched. The CDR3 has 16 amino acids. The germline gives CDR1 KGHDR, CDR2 SFDVKD. CDR3 nucleotides: TGTGCCACCAGTTCCCCCGGCAGGGAGGGCGTTGATACGCAGTATTTT. Protein sequence: CATSSPGREGVDTQYF.

The chain links TRBV9 to TRBJ2-1; 8 bases map to TRBD2. The ends lost 4 bases at V and 6 bases at J; junction bases unmatched: 9. The CDR3 loop spans 15 amino acids. CDR1 is SGDLS and CDR2 is YYNGEE in the germline V gene. CDR3 coding DNA: TGTGCCAGCAGCTATAGCGGGGCTAACTCCAATGAGCAGTTCTTC. Its translation: CASSYSGANSNEQFF.

The V and J genes are TRBV7-8 and TRBJ2-7; 7 nucleotides align to TRBD1. CDR1 and CDR2 from the germline V gene are SGHVS and FQNEAQ. Trimming removed 5 bases from V and 1 base from J; junction bases left unmatched: 5. This CDR3 is 14 amino acids long. The chain's CDR3 is CASSPGTVSYEQYF. The DNA of the CDR3 is TGTGCCAGCAGCCCCGGGACAGTTTCCTACGAGCAGTACTTC.

J is TRBJ2-5 and V is TRBV29-1; perhaps TRBD2 as D (6 bases). V lost 5 bases and J 11 bases, leaving 12 bases between the germline ends. Germline V lookup: CDR1 SQVTM, CDR2 ANQGSEA. The CDR3 is 10 amino acids. CDR3 coding DNA: TGCAGCGTTTTAGGGGACTCGCAGTACTTC. This gives the protein CSVLGDSQYF. Full variable domain (outside the CDR3, taken from reference TRBV29-1 and TRBJ2-5): SAVISQKPSRDICQRGTSLTIQCQVDSQVTMMFWYRQQPGQSLTLIATANQGSEATYESGFVIDKFPISRPNLTFSTLTVSNMSPEDSSIYLCSVLGDSQYFGPGTRLLVL.

The V call is TRBV25-1, the J call TRBJ2-3, with 8 nucleotides matching TRBD2. V dropped 4 bases and J dropped 2; count of bases not matched to a gene: 11. CDR3 length: 17 residues. Germline V gene data show CDR1 as MGHDK and CDR2 as SYGVNS. The CDR3 reads CASSGWGGRPSTDTQYF. In DNA form, the CDR3 reads TGTGCCAGCAGTGGTTGGGGCGGGAGGCCCTCCACAGATACGCAGTATTTT. The whole variable domain, filled in from reference TRBV25-1 and TRBJ2-3, reads EADIYQTPRYLVIGTGKKITLECSQTMGHDKMYWYQQDPGMELHLIHYSYGVNSTEKGDLSSESTVSRIRTEHFPLTLESARPSHTSQYLCASSGWGGRPSTDTQYFGPGTRLTVL.

The gene calls are TRBV23-1 and TRBJ1-2; D ambiguous. TRBV23-1 belongs to the ORF category, with a function that is uncertain. V gave up 8 bases and J gave up 4 bases, with 5 bases separating them. The CDR3 totals 10 residues. The CDR3 DNA is TGCGCCAGCGGCCTCTATGGCTACACCTTC. This encodes CASGLYGYTF.

The chain carries TRBV6-5 and TRBJ2-3, with 7 bases identical to TRBD2. CDR3 size: 16 residues. CDR1 is MNHEY and CDR2 is SVGAGI in the germline V gene. V was pared by 0 bases and J by 3 bases, with 6 bases of the junction left unmatched. CDR3: CASSYSNGGRTDTQYF. Written as DNA, the CDR3 is TGTGCCAGCAGTTACTCGAATGGCGGGAGAACAGATACGCAGTATTTT.

This rearrangement joins TRBV5-1 to TRBJ2-7; maybe TRBD2 (6 bases). This CDR3 region has 15 residues. V lost 0 bases and J lost 6, with 16 bases in between. Germline assignment: CDR1 SGHRS and CDR2 YFSETQ. CDR3 DNA: TGCGCCAGCAGCTTGGTAGGAGGGAGCCCTGGCGAGCAGTACTTC. Encoded protein: CASSLVGGSPGEQYF. Full variable domain (remainder filled in from reference TRBV5-1 and TRBJ2-7): KAGVTQTPRYLIKTRGQQVTLSCSPISGHRSVSWYQQTPGQGLQFLFEYFSETQRNKGNFPGRFSGRQFSNSRSEMNVSTLELGDSALYLCASSLVGGSPGEQYFGPGTRLTVT.

This chain links TRBV6-2 or TRBV6-3 with TRBJ2-1, with a tentative D call TRBD1 (5 bases). V shed 2 bases and J shed 3 bases, with 17 bases lying between them. Germline loops: CDR1 MNHEY, CDR2 SVGEGT. The length of the CDR3 is 17 residues. Here the CDR3 reads CASSYPLGALGYNEQFF. The CDR3 nucleotides read TGTGCCAGCAGTTACCCTCTAGGGGCCCTAGGCTACAATGAGCAGTTCTTC.

V gene TRBV13 combines with J gene TRBJ2-5; no clear D. The CDR3 covers 13 residues. The V and J ends lost 1 base and 5 bases respectively, with 8 bases between them. Per the germline V gene, CDR1 is PRHDT and CDR2 is FYEKMQ (reference sequence). The CDR3 nucleotides are TGTGCCAGCAGCTTAGAAATGGACGAGACCCAGTACTTC. Translated: CASSLEMDETQYF.

The rearrangement links TRBV6-5 to TRBJ2-1; no firm D call. CDR3 length: 16 residues. The V gene lost 0 bases and the J gene lost 3 bases, with 12 bases spanning the gap. Germline V gene sequence: CDR1 MNHEY, CDR2 SVGAGI. CDR3 loop: CASSYSSAVVYNEQFF. DNA for the CDR3: TGTGCCAGCAGTTACTCGAGTGCCGTAGTCTACAATGAGCAGTTCTTC.

The V and J genes are TRBV28 and TRBJ1-2; 7 nucleotides align to TRBD1. This CDR3 region has 16 residues. Germline values: CDR1 MDHEN, CDR2 SYDVKM. Trimming cost V 4 bases and J 5 bases; bases outside gene matches: 13. CDR3 sequence (DNA): TGTGCCAGCAGTTCAACATCGACAGGGTTCTTTTATGGCTACACCTTC. This gives the protein CASSSTSTGFFYGYTF.

The gene calls are TRBV28 and TRBJ1-3, with no clear D. CDR3 size: 13 residues. Trimming removed 7 bases at V and 0 bases at J, with 7 bases between. Germline CDR1 is MDHEN and CDR2 is SYDVKM. The CDR3 sequence: CASTPSSGNTIYF. DNA for the CDR3: TGTGCCAGCACACCGAGCTCTGGAAACACCATATATTTT.

The rearrangement joins TRBV11-2 to TRBJ2-7; 9 positions agree with TRBD1. The germline CDR1 and CDR2 sequences are SGHAT and FQNNGV. The CDR3 is made up of 15 amino acids. V shed 5 bases, J shed 5 bases, and the junction held 10 bases outside the gene matches. CDR3 sequence reads: CASSPGQGRNNEQYF. The CDR3 bases are TGTGCCAGCAGCCCCGGACAGGGGAGAAACAACGAGCAGTACTTC.

The V and J genes are TRBV4-1 and TRBJ2-1; D may be TRBD2 (7 bases). CDR1 is MGHRA, CDR2 YSYEKL, per germline. The CDR3 spans 18 residues. The V end was cut by 0 bases, the J end by 2 bases, with 17 bases between. CDR3 sequence reads: CASSQDGGGREPYNEQFF. CDR3 coding DNA: TGCGCCAGCAGCCAAGATGGTGGGGGGCGGGAGCCCTACAATGAGCAGTTCTTC.

The chain uses TRBV28 and TRBJ1-2; D gene ambiguous. V was pared by 2 bases and J by 4 bases, with 8 bases between. Germline V gene sequence: CDR1 MDHEN, CDR2 SYDVKM. This CDR3 comprises 13 residues. This CDR3 is CASSLEIPYGYTF. In nucleotides, the CDR3 is TGTGCCAGCAGTTTAGAGATCCCCTATGGCTACACCTTC.

V and J are TRBV7-3 and TRBJ2-3; 7 nucleotides align to TRBD1. V lost 4 bases, J lost 6 bases, and 16 bases stayed unmatched. This CDR3 has 17 residues. Germline CDR1 and CDR2: SGHTA and FQGTGA. In DNA, the CDR3 is TGTGCCAGCAGCTCCCCGAGAGAAGGGGGCGAGGCGGATACGCAGTATTTT. It yields the protein CASSSPREGGEADTQYF.

The gene calls are TRBV19 and TRBJ1-2; D ambiguous. Trimming cost V 5 bases and J 1 base, with 2 bases left between them. This CDR3 spans 11 amino acids. The germline CDR1 and CDR2 sequences are LNHDA and SQIVND (reference sequence). The CDR3: CASSLNYGYTF. As DNA, the CDR3 is TGTGCCAGTAGTCTTAACTATGGCTACACCTTC. Filled out from reference TRBV19 and TRBJ1-2, the complete variable domain reads DGGITQSPKYLFRKEGQNVTLSCEQNLNHDAMYWYRQDPGQGLRLIYYSQIVNDFQKGDIAEGYSVSREKKESFPLTVTSAQKNPTAFYLCASSLNYGYTFGSGTRLTVV.

The CDR3 DNA follows: TGTGCCAGCAGTGCGGACAGGACGAACTCCTATGGCTACACCTTC. It specifies CASSADRTNSYGYTF. This sequence joins TRBV27 and TRBJ1-2; 7 nucleotides line up with TRBD1. CDR3 length: 15 amino acids. Trimming cost V 5 bases and J 4 bases; bases outside gene matches: 10. CDR1 is MNHEY and CDR2 is SMNVEV in the germline V gene (reference sequence).

The chain couples TRBV7-3 to TRBJ2-6; D unclear. Trimming removed 5 bases at V and 7 bases at J, with 9 bases between. The CDR3 has 13 residues. Germline-derived CDR1 and CDR2 are SGHTA and FQGTGA. CDR3 amino acids: CASSGTSANVLTF. The DNA of the CDR3 is TGTGCCAGCAGCGGAACCAGTGCCAACGTCCTGACTTTC.